At least ten counts were recorded for the clone carrying this T cell receptor (beta chain). Its target is not known. Unique molecular identifiers were incorporated when the TCRbeta library was constructed. TCRdb reanalysed the PCR reads using MiXCR and keeps one entry per CDR3 protein. This sample has 780,000 or so distinct CDR3 sequences, with less than 20% found just once. The sample belongs to a study of T-cell reconstitution after alpha-beta-depleted transplantation in children. Whole-study results and caveats: Several patients had high TCRbeta diversity at day 60; it came from surviving recipient T cells and thymic progenitors. Expanded graft clones, several hundred of them, were reportedly the source of alpha-beta T cells about two months after transplant. Most T-cell counts and diversity one year after the transplant came from T cells that were newly produced.

The CDR3 spans 14 residues. Trimming removed 3 bases from V and 8 bases from J, with 15 bases in between. Germline-derived CDR1 and CDR2 are SGHRS and YFSETQ. This specimen was PBMCs, mostly from graft donor cells, taken 360 days after TCRalphabeta/CD19-depleted stem cell transplant. This TCR was sampled from a male patient between 5 and 17 years old who had a stem cell transplant for acute lymphoblastic leukemia, so the T cells may come from the graft donor. The rearrangement uses TRBV5-1 and TRBJ2-1; possible D gene TRBD2, 6 bases. The DNA for the CDR3 is TGCGCCAGCAGCTCGGGGGAACCTTGGGATGAGCAGTTCTTC. This sequence encodes CASSSGEPWDEQFF.